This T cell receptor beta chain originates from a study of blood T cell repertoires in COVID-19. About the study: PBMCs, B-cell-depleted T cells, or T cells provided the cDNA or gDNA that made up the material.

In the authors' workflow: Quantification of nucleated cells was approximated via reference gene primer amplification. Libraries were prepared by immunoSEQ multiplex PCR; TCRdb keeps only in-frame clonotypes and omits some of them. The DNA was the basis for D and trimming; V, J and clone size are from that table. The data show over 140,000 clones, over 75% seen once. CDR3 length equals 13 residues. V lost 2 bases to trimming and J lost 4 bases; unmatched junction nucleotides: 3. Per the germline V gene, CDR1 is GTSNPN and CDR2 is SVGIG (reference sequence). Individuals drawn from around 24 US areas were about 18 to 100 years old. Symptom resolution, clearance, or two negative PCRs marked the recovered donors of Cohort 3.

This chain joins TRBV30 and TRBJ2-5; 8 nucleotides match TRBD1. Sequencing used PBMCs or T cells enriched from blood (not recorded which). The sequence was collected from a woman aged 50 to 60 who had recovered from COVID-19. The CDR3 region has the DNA TGTGCCTGGAGTAGCGACAGGGGAGAGACCCAGTACTTC. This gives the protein CAWSSDRGETQYF.